This T cell receptor beta chain was observed in a study of blood T cell repertoires in COVID-19. On the study more broadly: PBMCs, B-cell-depleted T cells, or T cells were the source of the cDNA or gDNA that made up the material.

The V and J ends lost 3 bases and 6 bases, in that order; junction bases with no gene match: 5. The CDR3 totals 14 residues. Germline CDR1 is SGHDT and CDR2 is YYEEEE. The protocol was immunoSEQ multiplex PCR, while the TCRdb copy is restricted to in-frame clones and leaves out a portion. The table lists roughly 250,000 clones, 80% to 90% of them singletons. Specimen: PBMCs or T cells enriched from blood (not recorded which). The genes are TRBV5-6 and TRBJ1-2; 10 nucleotides line up with TRBD1. The sequence derives from a woman under 30 who had recovered from COVID-19. CDR3 nucleotides: TGTGCCAGCAGCTCGACAGGGGGCGTAAATGGCTACACCTTC. Translating gives CASSSTGGVNGYTF. Supplemented by reference TRBV5-6 and TRBJ1-2, the full variable domain reads DAGVTQSPTHLIKTRGQQVTLRCSPKSGHDTVSWYQQALGQGPQFIFQYYEEEERQRGNFPDRFSGHQFPNYSSELNVNALLLGDSALYLCASSSTGGVNGYTFGSGTRLTVV.